This record looks at one T cell receptor beta chain sequence and its context. The antigen is unknown. At one of its ends the junction is not consistent with the germline gene, which may arise from a read error. Oncomine TCR Beta short-read sequencing was applied to DNA from cultured CD4+ T cells. In TCRdb, the PCR reads were re-called with MiXCR into one record per CDR3 protein. The table lists approximately 12,000 distinct CDR3 sequences, 20% to 25% of them singletons. The data are from a study of vaccination and CD4 T cells after COVID-19. Study background: Two of the convalescents were Hispanic, and the group consisted of six males and four females. At a median 72 days (range 14 to 241) after dose two, post-vaccine samples were obtained.

The germline V gene has CDR1 MGHDK and CDR2 SYGVNS. The CDR3 is 13 residues long. Treatment described: approximately 9-day PBMC culture with coronavirus spike peptide pools or control peptides (ViraFEST assay). Antigen-specific T cells were expanded with peptide pools by ViraFEST, and TCRs were then sequenced. Healthy vaccinated individuals lacked prior SARS-CoV-2 infection, per negative nucleocapsid antibodies before and after vaccination. This TCR was sampled from a human donor who received a COVID-19 vaccine. The rearrangement joins TRBV25-1 to TRBJ1-1, with a weak D call TRBD1 (6 bases). The sequencing here drew on CD4+ T cells from blood, cultured in vitro, taken before SARS-CoV-2 vaccination. CDR3 nucleotide sequence: TGTACCAGCAGTTCGCCAGGGGCTAGTGAAGCTTTCTTT. Protein sequence: CTSSSPGASEAFF.